The rows below give T cell receptor beta chains drawn from one sample of a study of cytomegalovirus exposure and HLA in healthy donors. Method: immunoSEQ multiplex PCR; TCRdb's copy keeps in-frame clones and lacks some. The repertoire includes around 260,000 clones, about 80% of them detected once, and about 0.3% sits in the top ten. Sequencing was done on a sample of PBMCs. The receptors were sampled from a girl aged 2-10 years in good health and CMV-seronegative. The CDR3 runs from the conserved cysteine through the conserved F or W. D genes are given only for firm matches. Clone size is given for some rows only: seen once, a few or many times, or a class if the clone is expanded.

V gene: TRBV19; D gene: NA; J gene: TRBJ1-4; clone size: NA; CDR3 protein: CASSYPLEKLFF; CDR3 DNA: TGTGCCAGTAGCTACCCTCTTGAAAAACTGTTTTTT
V gene: TRBV9; D gene: TRBD2; J gene: TRBJ2-3; clone size: once; CDR3 protein: CASSVPLAGDRDTDTQYF; CDR3 DNA: TGTGCCAGCAGCGTACCCCTAGCGGGAGATAGGGACACAGATACGCAGTATTTT
V gene: TRBV15; D gene: TRBD1; J gene: TRBJ1-6; clone size: few; CDR3 protein: CATSRRTGWGSPLHF; CDR3 DNA: TGTGCCACCAGCAGACGGACAGGTTGGGGTTCACCCCTCCACTTT
V gene: TRBV2; D gene: NA; J gene: TRBJ2-7; clone size: NA; CDR3 protein: CASSVGPTGLSYEQYF; CDR3 DNA: TGTGCCAGCAGTGTGGGTCCTACAGGGTTATCCTACGAGCAGTACTTC
V gene: TRBV7-9; D gene: NA; J gene: TRBJ2-1; clone size: NA; CDR3 protein: CASSNTGLINKGNINEQFF; CDR3 DNA: TGTGCCAGCAGCAATACAGGCCTCATTAATAAAGGGAATATCAATGAGCAGTTCTTC
V gene: TRBV19; D gene: TRBD2; J gene: TRBJ2-4; clone size: once; CDR3 protein: CASSMGGAGGENIQYF; CDR3 DNA: TGTGCCAGTAGTATGGGGGGGGCGGGAGGGGAAAACATTCAGTACTTC
V gene: TRBV6-5; D gene: NA; J gene: TRBJ2-1; clone size: NA; CDR3 protein: CASSSRDSYNEQFF; CDR3 DNA: TGTGCCAGCAGTTCCCGAGATTCTTACAATGAGCAGTTCTTC
V gene: TRBV7-9; D gene: TRBD1; J gene: TRBJ1-2; clone size: NA; CDR3 protein: CASSSWGTERNYGYTF; CDR3 DNA: TGTGCCAGCAGCTCGTGGGGGACAGAACGGAACTATGGCTACACCTTC
V gene: TRBV2; D gene: TRBD2; J gene: TRBJ2-1; clone size: NA; CDR3 protein: CASRSVALAVSYNEQFF; CDR3 DNA: TGTGCCAGCAGATCTGTTGCACTAGCGGTATCCTACAATGAGCAGTTCTTC
V gene: TRBV6-1; D gene: NA; J gene: TRBJ2-7; clone size: NA; CDR3 protein: CASSDSYEQYF; CDR3 DNA: TGTGCCAGCAGTGACAGCTACGAGCAGTACTTC
V gene: TRBV6-4; D gene: NA; J gene: TRBJ2-2; clone size: NA; CDR3 protein: CASSDSIPLLRGANTGELFF; CDR3 DNA: TGTGCCAGCAGTGACTCGATTCCTCTTCTTAGAGGTGCGAACACCGGGGAGCTGTTTTTT
V gene: TRBV5-4; D gene: TRBD2; J gene: TRBJ2-1; clone size: once; CDR3 protein: CASSLTRTSGGAAANEQFF; CDR3 DNA: TGTGCCAGCAGCTTGACCCGGACTAGCGGGGGGGCGGCCGCCAATGAGCAGTTCTTC
V gene: TRBV2; D gene: NA; J gene: TRBJ2-1; clone size: NA; CDR3 protein: CASSPPGHRGYNEQFF; CDR3 DNA: TGTGCCAGCAGCCCCCCGGGACACCGGGGCTACAATGAGCAGTTCTTC
V gene: TRBV4-1; D gene: TRBD1; J gene: TRBJ1-2; clone size: NA; CDR3 protein: CASSQDRVTYGYTF; CDR3 DNA: TGCGCCAGCAGCCAGGACAGGGTTACCTATGGCTACACCTTC
V gene: TRBV14; D gene: TRBD1; J gene: TRBJ2-1; clone size: NA; CDR3 protein: CASSLRDRGFYEQFF; CDR3 DNA: TGTGCCAGCAGTCTCCGGGACAGGGGGTTCTATGAGCAGTTCTTC
V gene: TRBV6-1; D gene: NA; J gene: TRBJ2-1; clone size: few; CDR3 protein: CASSFRDNEQFF; CDR3 DNA: TGTGCCAGCAGCTTCAGGGACAATGAGCAGTTCTTC
V gene: TRBV28; D gene: NA; J gene: TRBJ2-7; clone size: NA; CDR3 protein: CASSRGNEQYF; CDR3 DNA: TGTGCCAGCAGCCGGGGAAACGAGCAGTACTTC
V gene: TRBV28; D gene: TRBD2; J gene: TRBJ2-1; clone size: few; CDR3 protein: CASSPGLAAYNEQFF; CDR3 DNA: TGTGCCAGCAGTCCGGGACTAGCAGCCTACAATGAGCAGTTCTTC
V gene: TRBV7-3; D gene: TRBD2; J gene: TRBJ2-3; clone size: NA; CDR3 protein: CASSLTTSGRGTQYF; CDR3 DNA: TGTGCCAGCAGCTTAACGACTAGCGGGAGAGGTACGCAGTATTTT
V gene: TRBV5-1; D gene: TRBD1; J gene: TRBJ1-1; clone size: NA; CDR3 protein: CASSRGTGLRTEAFF; CDR3 DNA: TGCGCCAGCAGCAGAGGGACAGGGTTGCGCACTGAAGCTTTCTTT
V gene: TRBV7-2; D gene: TRBD1; J gene: TRBJ2-7; clone size: NA; CDR3 protein: CASRRTGTGVSEQYF; CDR3 DNA: TGTGCCAGCAGACGTACCGGGACAGGGGTAAGCGAGCAGTACTTC
V gene: TRBV5-4; D gene: TRBD1; J gene: TRBJ2-7; clone size: NA; CDR3 protein: CASSLADRVHEQYF; CDR3 DNA: TGTGCCAGCAGCTTGGCCGACAGGGTACACGAGCAGTACTTC
V gene: TRBV7-2; D gene: NA; J gene: TRBJ1-4; clone size: once; CDR3 protein: CASSVTHRQTTNEKLFF; CDR3 DNA: TGTGCCAGCAGCGTTACCCACAGACAGACAACTAATGAAAAACTGTTTTTT
V gene: TRBV6-1; D gene: NA; J gene: TRBJ2-1; clone size: NA; CDR3 protein: CASSDSQGYNEQFF; CDR3 DNA: TGTGCCAGCAGTGACTCACAGGGCTACAATGAGCAGTTCTTC
V gene: TRBV7-6; D gene: NA; J gene: TRBJ2-3; clone size: NA; CDR3 protein: CASSPAERVPPDTQYF; CDR3 DNA: TGTGCCAGCAGCCCAGCTGAGCGAGTTCCCCCAGATACGCAGTATTTT
V gene: TRBV5-1; D gene: TRBD2; J gene: TRBJ2-2; clone size: NA; CDR3 protein: CASSFVPVAGTGELFF; CDR3 DNA: TGCGCCAGCAGCTTCGTCCCGGTAGCGGGCACCGGGGAGCTGTTTTTT
V gene: TRBV28; D gene: TRBD2; J gene: TRBJ2-1; clone size: once; CDR3 protein: CASSKGGIEFYNEQFF; CDR3 DNA: TGTGCCAGCAGTAAGGGAGGGATAGAGTTCTACAATGAGCAGTTCTTC
V gene: TRBV28; D gene: TRBD1; J gene: TRBJ2-7; clone size: NA; CDR3 protein: CASSKWTGGSYEQYF; CDR3 DNA: TGTGCCAGCAGTAAATGGACAGGGGGCTCTTACGAGCAGTACTTC
V gene: TRBV7-3; D gene: TRBD2; J gene: TRBJ2-5; clone size: NA; CDR3 protein: CASSWTSGSAETQYF; CDR3 DNA: TGTGCCAGCAGCTGGACTAGCGGGTCCGCGGAGACCCAGTACTTC
V gene: TRBV7-3; D gene: TRBD2; J gene: TRBJ2-1; clone size: NA; CDR3 protein: CASSAPLAESYNEQFF; CDR3 DNA: TGTGCCAGCAGCGCTCCTCTAGCGGAGTCCTATAATGAGCAGTTCTTC
V gene: TRBV7-2; D gene: NA; J gene: TRBJ1-4; clone size: NA; CDR3 protein: CASSRVITTNEKLFF; CDR3 DNA: TGTGCCAGCAGCCGGGTTATTACAACTAATGAAAAACTGTTTTTT
V gene: TRBV7-9; D gene: NA; J gene: TRBJ2-7; clone size: NA; CDR3 protein: CSSSSGAYEQYF; CDR3 DNA: TGTTCCAGCAGCTCGGGGGCCTACGAGCAGTACTTC
V gene: TRBV5-1; D gene: NA; J gene: TRBJ2-5; clone size: NA; CDR3 protein: CASSFGPETQYF; CDR3 DNA: TGCGCCAGCAGCTTTGGGCCAGAGACCCAGTACTTC
V gene: TRBV2; D gene: NA; J gene: TRBJ1-5; clone size: few; CDR3 protein: CASRVVNQPQHF; CDR3 DNA: TGTGCCAGCAGGGTAGTCAATCAGCCCCAGCATTTT
V gene: TRBV30; D gene: NA; J gene: TRBJ1-4; clone size: NA; CDR3 protein: CAWGGGKLFF; CDR3 DNA: TGTGCCTGGGGGGGAGGAAAACTGTTTTTT
V gene: TRBV6-1; D gene: TRBD2; J gene: TRBJ2-1; clone size: once; CDR3 protein: CASSAGGYRYEQFF; CDR3 DNA: TGTGCCAGCAGTGCCGGGGGGTACCGATACGAGCAGTTCTTC
V gene: TRBV10-3; D gene: TRBD1; J gene: TRBJ2-7; clone size: NA; CDR3 protein: CAIRGQGSDEQYF; CDR3 DNA: TGTGCCATCAGGGGACAGGGTTCGGACGAGCAGTACTTC